This T cell receptor (beta chain) was sequenced for a study of long-term antiretroviral therapy in people with HIV. Every one of the participants with HIV received treatment in the United States. They ran version v3.0 of the immunoSEQ assay at survey level. Assay used: immunoSEQ multiplex PCR; TCRdb lists only in-frame clones, some missing. Of more than 20,000 clones detected, 83% appear once; the ten largest clones hold around 24%. Germline CDR1 is GTSNPN and CDR2 is SVGIG (reference sequence). The CDR3 spans 14 residues. Trimming pared 5 bases from V and 4 bases from J, leaving 17 bases between. This material consisted of unsorted PBMCs, taken 0.4 years after starting antiretroviral therapy. The sequence was obtained from a man in his forties or fifties with HIV. The gene calls are TRBV30 and TRBJ1-2, with a possible D match to TRBD1 (5 bases). In DNA form, the CDR3 reads TGTGCCTGGGATAAAAGTCCGAGGGGCTATGGCTACACCTTC. The encoded protein is CAWDKSPRGYGYTF.